This TCR beta chain is from a study of cytomegalovirus exposure and HLA in healthy donors. It was with 60 Vbeta and 13 Jbeta primers that the PCR ran. Authors' processing steps: It was a later analysis that counted 83 million or so unique TCR beta chains, of which around 11 million were shared. TCRdb's table, derived via immunoSEQ multiplex PCR, lists solely in-frame clones and lacks some. V, J and clone size derive from that table, while D and trimming were established from the DNA sequence. The table shows about 180,000 clones, with roughly four fifths occurring only once. Overall study results and limits: Most TCR sequences were seen very rarely across donors, but some public TCRs occurred in many. Beyond CMV serostatus, there was no information to go on about immune exposure. Through in vitro validation, three CMV-associated chains were shown to be specific for CMV antigens.

Concerning this clone: As yet, its antigen is unknown.

This TCR derives from a female donor in good health and CMV-seronegative. Sequencing was performed on PBMCs.

CDR3 amino acids: CASRRGTGKSEQYF. DNA of the CDR3: TGTGCCAGCAGACGGGGGACAGGGAAGAGCGAGCAGTACTTC. V gene TRBV6-1 combines with J gene TRBJ2-7, with 9 bases lining up with TRBD1. The CDR3 is made up of 14 amino acids. Per the germline V gene, CDR1 is MNHNS and CDR2 is SASEGT. The J segment lost 6 bases and the V segment lost 6 bases, leaving 9 bases of the junction unmatched.